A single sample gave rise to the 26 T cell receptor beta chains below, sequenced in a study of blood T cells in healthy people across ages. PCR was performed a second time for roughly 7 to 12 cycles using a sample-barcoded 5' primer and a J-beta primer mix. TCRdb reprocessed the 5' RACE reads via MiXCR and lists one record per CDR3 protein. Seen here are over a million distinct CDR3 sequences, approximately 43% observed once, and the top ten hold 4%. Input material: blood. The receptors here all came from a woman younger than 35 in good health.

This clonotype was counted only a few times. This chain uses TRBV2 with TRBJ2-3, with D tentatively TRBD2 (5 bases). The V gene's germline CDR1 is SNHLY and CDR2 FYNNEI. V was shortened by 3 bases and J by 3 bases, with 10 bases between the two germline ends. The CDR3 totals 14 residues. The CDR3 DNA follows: TGTGCCAGCAGTGAGTCCCTAGCTACAGATACGCAGTATTTT. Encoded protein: CASSESLATDTQYF.

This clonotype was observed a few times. The CDR3 is CASRWDGGIYNEQFF. The DNA of the CDR3 is TGTGCCAGCAGGTGGGACGGGGGGATCTACAATGAGCAGTTCTTC. This rearrangement joins TRBV5-5 to TRBJ2-1; 7 bases map to TRBD2. Per the germline V gene, CDR1 is SGHKS and CDR2 is YYEKEE (reference sequence). The CDR3 runs 15 residues. The V segment lost 5 bases and the J segment 3 bases; nucleotides outside the gene matches: 8.

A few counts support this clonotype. DNA for the CDR3: TGTGCCAGCAGTTTAAGCGAAGCCTGCGAGCAGTACTTC. Translation: CASSLSEACEQYF. The J gene is TRBJ2-7, the V gene TRBV27; D gene unclear. V was cut by 2 bases and J by 6 bases, with 11 bases left in between. From germline, CDR1 is MNHEY and CDR2 SMNVEV (reference sequence). CDR3 size: 13 residues.

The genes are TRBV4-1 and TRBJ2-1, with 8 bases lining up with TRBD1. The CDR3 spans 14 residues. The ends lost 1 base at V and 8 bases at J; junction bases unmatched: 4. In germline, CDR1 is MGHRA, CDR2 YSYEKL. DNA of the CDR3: TGCGCCAGCAGCCAAGGGCAGGGGGCGGATGAGCAGTTCTTC. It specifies CASSQGQGADEQFF.

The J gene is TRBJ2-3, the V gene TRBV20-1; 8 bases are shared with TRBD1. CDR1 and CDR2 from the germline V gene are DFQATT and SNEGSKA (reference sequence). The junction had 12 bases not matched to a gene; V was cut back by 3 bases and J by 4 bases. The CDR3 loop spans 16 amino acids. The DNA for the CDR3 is TGCAGTGCTAGGGGCCTTGGACAGGGTTATTCAGATACGCAGTATTTT. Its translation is CSARGLGQGYSDTQYF.

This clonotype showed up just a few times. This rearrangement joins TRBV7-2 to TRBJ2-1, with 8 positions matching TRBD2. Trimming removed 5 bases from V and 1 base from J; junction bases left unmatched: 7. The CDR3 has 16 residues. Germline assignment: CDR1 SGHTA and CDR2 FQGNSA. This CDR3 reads CASSPSSGQSYNEQFF. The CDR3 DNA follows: TGTGCCAGCAGCCCCTCTAGCGGGCAGTCCTACAATGAGCAGTTCTTC.

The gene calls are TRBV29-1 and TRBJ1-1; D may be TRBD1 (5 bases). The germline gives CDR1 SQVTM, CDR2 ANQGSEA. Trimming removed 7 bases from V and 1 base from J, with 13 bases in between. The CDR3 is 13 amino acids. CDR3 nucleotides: TGCAGCGGTTTCGGGACGGCGAACACTGAAGCTTTCTTT. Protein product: CSGFGTANTEAFF.

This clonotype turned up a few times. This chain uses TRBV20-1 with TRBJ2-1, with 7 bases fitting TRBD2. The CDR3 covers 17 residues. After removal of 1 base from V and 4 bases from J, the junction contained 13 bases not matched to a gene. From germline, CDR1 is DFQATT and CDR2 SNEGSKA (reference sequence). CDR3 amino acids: CSARGFGGGYHYNEQFF. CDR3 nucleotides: TGCAGTGCTAGAGGGTTTGGGGGGGGTTACCATTACAATGAGCAGTTCTTC.

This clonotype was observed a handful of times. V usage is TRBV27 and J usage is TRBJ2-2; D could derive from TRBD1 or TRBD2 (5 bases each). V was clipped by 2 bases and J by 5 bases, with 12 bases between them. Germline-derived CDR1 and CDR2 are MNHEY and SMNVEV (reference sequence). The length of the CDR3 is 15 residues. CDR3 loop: CASSLEGPWTGELFF. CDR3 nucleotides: TGTGCCAGCAGTTTAGAGGGGCCCTGGACCGGGGAGCTGTTTTTT.

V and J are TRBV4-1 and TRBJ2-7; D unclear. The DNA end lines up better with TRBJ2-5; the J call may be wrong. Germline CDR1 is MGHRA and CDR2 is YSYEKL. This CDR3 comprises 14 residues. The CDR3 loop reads CASSQPPERETQYF. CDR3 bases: TGCGCCAGCAGCCAGCCCCCAGAGAGGGAGACCCAGTACTTC.

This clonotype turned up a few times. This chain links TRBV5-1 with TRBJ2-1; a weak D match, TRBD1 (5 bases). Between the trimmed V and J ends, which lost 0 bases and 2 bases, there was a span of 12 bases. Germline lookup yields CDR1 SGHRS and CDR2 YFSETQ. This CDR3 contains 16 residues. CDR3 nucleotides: TGCGCCAGCAGCTTGGATTTCACAGGCCCCTACAATGAGCAGTTCTTC. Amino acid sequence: CASSLDFTGPYNEQFF. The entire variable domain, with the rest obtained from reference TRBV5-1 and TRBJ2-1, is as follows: KAGVTQTPRYLIKTRGQQVTLSCSPISGHRSVSWYQQTPGQGLQFLFEYFSETQRNKGNFPGRFSGRQFSNSRSEMNVSTLELGDSALYLCASSLDFTGPYNEQFFGPGTRLTVL.

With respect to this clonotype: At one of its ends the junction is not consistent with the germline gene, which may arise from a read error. The CDR3 protein is CASSLGGASEYTGEPFF. The CDR3 bases are TGTGCCAGCAGTTTAGGCGGAGCAAGCGAGTACACCGGGGAGCCGTTTTTT. This chain uses TRBV12-3 or TRBV12-4 with TRBJ2-2, with D possibly TRBD2 on 5 matching bases. The CDR3 sequence is 17 residues long.

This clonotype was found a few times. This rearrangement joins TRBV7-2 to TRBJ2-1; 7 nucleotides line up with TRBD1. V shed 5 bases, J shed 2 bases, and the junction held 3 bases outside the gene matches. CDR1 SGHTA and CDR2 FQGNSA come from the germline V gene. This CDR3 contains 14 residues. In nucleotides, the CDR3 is TGTGCCAGCAGCAGGGGACAGACCTACAATGAGCAGTTCTTC. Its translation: CASSRGQTYNEQFF.

The CDR3 DNA reads as TGTGCCAGCAGCAAAGATAGCGGGAATGAGCAGTTCTTC. It yields the protein CASSKDSGNEQFF. This chain links TRBV21-1 with TRBJ2-1; the DNA was not used to check the table's D call, TRBD2. TRBV21-1 is a listed pseudogene. This CDR3 is built from 13 residues.

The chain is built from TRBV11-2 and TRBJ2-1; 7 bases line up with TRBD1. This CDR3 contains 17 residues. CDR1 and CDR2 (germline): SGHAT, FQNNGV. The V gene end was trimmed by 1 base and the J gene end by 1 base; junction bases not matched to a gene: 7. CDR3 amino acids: CASSLARTGISYNEQFF. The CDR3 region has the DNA TGTGCCAGCAGCTTAGCTAGGACAGGCATTTCCTACAATGAGCAGTTCTTC.

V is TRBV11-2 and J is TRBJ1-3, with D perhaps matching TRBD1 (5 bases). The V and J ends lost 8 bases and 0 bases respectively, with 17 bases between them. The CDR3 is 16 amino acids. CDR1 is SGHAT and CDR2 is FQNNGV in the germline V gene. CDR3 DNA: TGTGCCAGCCTCCGGGAACCAGGGAGCTCTGGAAACACCATATATTTT. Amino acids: CASLREPGSSGNTIYF.

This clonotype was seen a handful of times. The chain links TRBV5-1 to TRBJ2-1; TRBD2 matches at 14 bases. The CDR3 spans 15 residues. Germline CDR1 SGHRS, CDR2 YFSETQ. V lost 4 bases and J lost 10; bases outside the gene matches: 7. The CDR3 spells CASSHGTSGSEEQFF. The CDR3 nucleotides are TGCGCCAGCAGCCATGGGACTAGCGGGAGCGAAGAGCAGTTCTTC. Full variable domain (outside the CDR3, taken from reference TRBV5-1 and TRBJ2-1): KAGVTQTPRYLIKTRGQQVTLSCSPISGHRSVSWYQQTPGQGLQFLFEYFSETQRNKGNFPGRFSGRQFSNSRSEMNVSTLELGDSALYLCASSHGTSGSEEQFFGPGTRLTVL.

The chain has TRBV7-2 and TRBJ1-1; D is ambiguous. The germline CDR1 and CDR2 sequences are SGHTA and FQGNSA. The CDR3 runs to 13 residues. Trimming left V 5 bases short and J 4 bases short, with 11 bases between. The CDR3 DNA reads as TGTGCCAGCAGCCTTCTCGCCAGCACTGAAGCTTTCTTT. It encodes CASSLLASTEAFF.

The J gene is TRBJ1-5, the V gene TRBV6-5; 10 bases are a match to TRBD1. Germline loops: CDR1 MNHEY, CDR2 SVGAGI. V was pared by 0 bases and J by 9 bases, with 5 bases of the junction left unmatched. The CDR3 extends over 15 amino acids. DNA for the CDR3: TGTGCCAGCAGTTACTCCGGGACAGGGGTTTTGCCCCAGCATTTT. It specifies CASSYSGTGVLPQHF.

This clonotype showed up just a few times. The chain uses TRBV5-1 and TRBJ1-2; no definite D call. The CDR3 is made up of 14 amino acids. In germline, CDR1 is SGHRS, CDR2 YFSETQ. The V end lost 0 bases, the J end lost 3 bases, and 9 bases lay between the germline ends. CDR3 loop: CASSLANPDYGYTF. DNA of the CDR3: TGCGCCAGCAGCTTGGCCAACCCGGACTATGGCTACACCTTC.

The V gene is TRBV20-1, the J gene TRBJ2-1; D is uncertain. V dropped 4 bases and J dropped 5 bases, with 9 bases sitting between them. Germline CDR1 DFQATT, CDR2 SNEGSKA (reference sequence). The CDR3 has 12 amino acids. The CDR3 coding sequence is TGCAGTGCTACGCACTCGGACAATGAGCAGTTCTTC. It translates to CSATHSDNEQFF.

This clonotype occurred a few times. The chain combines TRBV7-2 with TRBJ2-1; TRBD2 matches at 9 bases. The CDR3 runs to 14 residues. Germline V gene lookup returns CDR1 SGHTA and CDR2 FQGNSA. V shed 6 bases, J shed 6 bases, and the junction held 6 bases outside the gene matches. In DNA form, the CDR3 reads TGTGCCAGCAGACCGGGACTAGCCCTCAATGAGCAGTTCTTC. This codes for CASRPGLALNEQFF.

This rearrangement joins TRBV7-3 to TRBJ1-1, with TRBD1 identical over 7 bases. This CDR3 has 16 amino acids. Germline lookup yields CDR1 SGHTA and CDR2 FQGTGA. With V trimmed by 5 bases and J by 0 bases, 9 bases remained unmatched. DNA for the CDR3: TGTGCCAGCAGCCGAGGGGGCCGAAATATGAACACTGAAGCTTTCTTT. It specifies CASSRGGRNMNTEAFF.

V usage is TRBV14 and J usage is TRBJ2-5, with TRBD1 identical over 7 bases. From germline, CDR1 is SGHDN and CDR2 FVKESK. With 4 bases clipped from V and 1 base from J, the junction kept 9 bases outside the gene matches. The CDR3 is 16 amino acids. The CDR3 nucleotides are TGTGCCAGCAGCCCCCTGGACAGGAGCCTCCAAGAGACCCAGTACTTC. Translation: CASSPLDRSLQETQYF.

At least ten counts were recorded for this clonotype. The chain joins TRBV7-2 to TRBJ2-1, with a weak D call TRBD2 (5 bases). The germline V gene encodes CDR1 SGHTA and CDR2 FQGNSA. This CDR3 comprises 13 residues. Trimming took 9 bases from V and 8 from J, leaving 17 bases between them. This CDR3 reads CASEGLTSDEQFF. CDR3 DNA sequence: TGTGCCAGTGAGGGCCTAACAAGCGATGAGCAGTTCTTC.

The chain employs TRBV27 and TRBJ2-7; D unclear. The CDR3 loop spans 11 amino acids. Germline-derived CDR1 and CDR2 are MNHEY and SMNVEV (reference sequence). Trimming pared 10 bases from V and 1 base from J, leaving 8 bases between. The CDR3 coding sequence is TGTGCCACGATGGATTCCTACGAGCAGTACTTC. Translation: CATMDSYEQYF.